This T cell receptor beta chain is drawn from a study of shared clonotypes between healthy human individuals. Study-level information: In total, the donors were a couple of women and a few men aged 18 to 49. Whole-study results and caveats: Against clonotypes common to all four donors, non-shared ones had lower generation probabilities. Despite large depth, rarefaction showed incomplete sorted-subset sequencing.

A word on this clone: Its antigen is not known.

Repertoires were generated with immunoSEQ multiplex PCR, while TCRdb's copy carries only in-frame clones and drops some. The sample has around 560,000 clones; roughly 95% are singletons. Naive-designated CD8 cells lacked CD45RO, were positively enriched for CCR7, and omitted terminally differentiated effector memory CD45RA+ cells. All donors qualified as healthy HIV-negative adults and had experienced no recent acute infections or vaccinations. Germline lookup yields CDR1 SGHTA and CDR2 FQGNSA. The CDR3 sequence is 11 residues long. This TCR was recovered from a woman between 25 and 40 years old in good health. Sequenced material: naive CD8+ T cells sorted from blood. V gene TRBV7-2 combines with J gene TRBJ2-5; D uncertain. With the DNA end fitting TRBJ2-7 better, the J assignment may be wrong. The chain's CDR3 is CASSLIYEQYF. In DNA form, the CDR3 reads TGTGCCAGCAGCTTAATCTACGAGCAGTACTTC.